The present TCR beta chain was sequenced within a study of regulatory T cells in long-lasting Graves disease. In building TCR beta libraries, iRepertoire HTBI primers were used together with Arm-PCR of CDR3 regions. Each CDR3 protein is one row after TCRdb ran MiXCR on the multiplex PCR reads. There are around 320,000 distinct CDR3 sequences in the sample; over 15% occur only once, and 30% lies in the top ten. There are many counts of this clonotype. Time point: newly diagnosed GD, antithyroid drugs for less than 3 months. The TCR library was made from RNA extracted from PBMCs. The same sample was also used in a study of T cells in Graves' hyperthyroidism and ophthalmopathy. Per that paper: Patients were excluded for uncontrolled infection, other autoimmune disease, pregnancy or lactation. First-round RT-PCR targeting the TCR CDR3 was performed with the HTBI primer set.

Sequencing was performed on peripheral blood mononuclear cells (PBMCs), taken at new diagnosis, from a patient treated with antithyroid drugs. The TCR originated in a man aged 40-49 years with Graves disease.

The CDR3, as DNA: TGTGCCAGCACTAACCTTCGGGGGATCGGCTCCTACAATGAGCAGTTCTTC. Translated, it gives CASTNLRGIGSYNEQFF. The V call is TRBV28, the J call TRBJ2-1; tentative D call: TRBD2 (6 bases). The germline CDR1 and CDR2 sequences are MDHEN and SYDVKM. The CDR3 covers 17 residues. V gave up 7 bases and J gave up 0 bases, with 19 bases separating them. Supplemented by reference TRBV28 and TRBJ2-1, the full variable domain reads DVKVTQSSRYLVKRTGEKVFLECVQDMDHENMFWYRQDPGLGLRLIYFSYDVKMKEKGDIPEGYSVSREKKERFSLILESASTNQTSMYLCASTNLRGIGSYNEQFFGPGTRLTVL.